These T cell receptor beta chains were read from a single sample in a study of shared clonotypes between healthy human individuals. Repertoires were generated with immunoSEQ multiplex PCR, while TCRdb's copy carries only in-frame clones and drops some. The profile covers under 600,000 clones, with 70% to 80% appearing a single time and around 11% taken by the ten largest. Input material: PBMCs. The receptor set was obtained from a woman aged 40 to 50 in good health. Some clones in this sample may be carry-over from other donors' samples. Each CDR3 is given with its conserved first and last residue. The D gene is left open where the match is weak. Only some rows state a clone size, as once, few, many or a class for expanded clones.

J	D	V	size	CDR3
TRBJ2-1	TRBD1	TRBV5-1	NA	CASSGWTGKGNEQFF
TRBJ2-1	NA	TRBV5-1	NA	CASSRIRWAGSSYNEQFF
TRBJ1-1	NA	TRBV5-4	NA	CASSLDRRSLGTEAFF
TRBJ2-7	TRBD1	TRBV13	NA	CASSTRTGVNSYEQYF
TRBJ1-1	NA	TRBV7-9	NA	CASSLGLLNTEAFF
TRBJ2-7	TRBD1	TRBV4-1	NA	CASSQGTGTGEYEQYF
TRBJ1-2	NA	TRBV29-1	NA	CSVEPDGNYGYTF
TRBJ1-1	NA	TRBV5-1	NA	CASSFGGSAKAFF
TRBJ2-1	NA	TRBV12-2	once	CASRRTLRDKPDHEQFF
TRBJ2-4	NA	TRBV7-9	many	CASSLTAAKNIQYF
TRBJ2-5	NA	TRBV7-9	NA	CASSSYPETGQGQETQYF
TRBJ2-3	TRBD2	TRBV7-9	NA	CASTGLVSGADTQYF
TRBJ2-3	NA	TRBV5-4	NA	CASSRPRRGTTDTQYF
TRBJ2-5	TRBD2	TRBV9	NA	CASSVSGSSGETQYF
TRBJ2-7	TRBD2	TRBV5-1	NA	CASSWGTRVDEQYF
TRBJ2-3	NA	TRBV30	few	CAGDRGWVAGGLGTDTQYF
TRBJ2-7	NA	TRBV27	once	CASSSLRAAGYEQYF
TRBJ2-7	TRBD1	TRBV2	NA	CAGKTGVTGYEQYF
TRBJ2-3	NA	TRBV11-2	few	CASSLLIDLSTDTQYF
TRBJ2-1	NA	TRBV6-5	NA	CASTEGNEQFF
TRBJ1-2	NA	TRBV6-6	NA	CASSYSADYEGYTF
TRBJ1-2	TRBD1	TRBV5-1	NA	CASSLTGATGGYTF
TRBJ2-5	NA	TRBV7-3	NA	CASSLIKGPQETQYF
TRBJ2-7	NA	TRBV6-6	NA	CASSYYRDIYEQYF
TRBJ2-3	NA	TRBV18	NA	CASSPNSDTDTQYF
TRBJ2-5	NA	TRBV11-3	NA	CASSPGTDAWETQYF
TRBJ1-4	NA	TRBV5-1	NA	CASSLLGDDEKLFF
TRBJ2-3	NA	TRBV2	NA	CASSWRPLSSTDTQYF
TRBJ2-1	TRBD2	TRBV19	NA	CASSKAAGGNEQFF
TRBJ1-4	NA	TRBV7-8	NA	CASGSLGGGPNEKLFF
TRBJ2-3	NA	TRBV7-4	NA	CASSSRLEQDTQYF
TRBJ2-5	TRBD2	TRBV7-9	NA	CASSRLAGAETQYF
TRBJ2-1	NA	TRBV29-1	few	CSGAPGIPSSEQFF
TRBJ2-7	TRBD1	TRBV9	NA	CASSVADRDYEQYF
TRBJ2-6	NA	TRBV7-6	NA	CASSDEGAGSGANVLTF
TRBJ1-1	NA	TRBV29-1	NA	CSVEFRANTEAFF
TRBJ1-4	NA	TRBV11-2	NA	CASSLAGHRNEKLFF
TRBJ2-7	NA	TRBV10-3	NA	CAISESTQLAREQYF
TRBJ1-2	NA	TRBV21-1	NA	CASSKRWAGPNYGYTF